These 28 T cell receptor beta chains came from one sample sequenced in a study of blood T cell repertoires in COVID-19. Produced via immunoSEQ multiplex PCR; TCRdb's table is partial and in-frame only. The sample shows approximately 290,000 clones, approximately 85% of them seen only once. Sample: peripheral blood. These receptors came from a human donor with COVID-19, enrolled during active disease. The donor label of this sample is uncertain.

The chain uses TRBV7-3 and TRBJ2-2; D is unclear. CDR3 length equals 13 residues. Germline CDR1 SGHTA, CDR2 FQGTGA. Deletions cut 5 bases from V and 6 bases from J, with 10 bases between. CDR3 protein: CASSINEAGELFF. CDR3 in DNA: TGTGCCAGCAGCATTAACGAGGCCGGGGAGCTGTTTTTT.

This clone appeared once. This rearrangement joins TRBV5-1 to TRBJ2-1; possible D gene TRBD1, 5 bases. The CDR3 extends over 14 amino acids. Trimming shortened V by 4 bases and J by 6 bases, and 14 bases separated the two germline ends. CDR1 SGHRS and CDR2 YFSETQ come from the germline V gene. The CDR3 DNA sequence: TGCGCCAGCAGCCCTTGGGGCTCGCTCAATGAGCAGTTCTTC. As protein: CASSPWGSLNEQFF.

The sample holds one count of this clone. CDR3 protein: CASSRPSGSPLHF. In DNA form, the CDR3 reads TGTGCCAGCAGCAGACCTTCCGGGTCACCCCTCCACTTT. The gene calls are TRBV7-9 and TRBJ1-6; unclear D gene. This CDR3 spans 13 amino acids. Germline-derived CDR1 and CDR2 are SEHNR and FQNEAQ (reference sequence). The germline V and J ends were trimmed by 5 bases and 10 bases, with 12 bases remaining between them.

The genes are TRBV6-6 and TRBJ2-3; 11 bases line up with TRBD2. Per the germline V gene, CDR1 is MNHNY and CDR2 is SVGAGI (reference sequence). V shed 2 bases, J shed 2 bases, and the junction held 3 bases outside the gene matches. The CDR3 extends over 16 amino acids. The CDR3: CASSYPTSGNTDTQYF. As DNA, the CDR3 is TGTGCCAGCAGTTACCCGACTAGCGGGAACACAGATACGCAGTATTTT.

This clone was observed a single time. In DNA form, the CDR3 reads TGTGCCAGCAGGGTCCTAGCGGGAGGTGCCGGGGAGCTGTTTTTT. This encodes CASRVLAGGAGELFF. The genes are TRBV5-4 and TRBJ2-2; 11 bases are shared with TRBD2. The junction had 6 bases not matched to a gene; V was cut back by 5 bases and J by 6 bases. Germline values: CDR1 SGHNT, CDR2 YYREEE (reference sequence). The CDR3 contains 15 residues.

The chain employs TRBV19 and TRBJ2-7; 7 bases agree with TRBD2. In germline, CDR1 is LNHDA, CDR2 SQIVND (reference sequence). With V trimmed by 5 bases and J by 3 bases, 10 bases remained unmatched. This CDR3 comprises 15 residues. The CDR3 DNA follows: TGTGCCAGTAGTTCAACTAGCGCGCGCCTCTACGAGCAGTACTTC. It yields the protein CASSSTSARLYEQYF.

The CDR3, as DNA: TGTGCCTCCCTAAGGGGAGGGACCCAGTACTTC. It yields the protein CASLRGGTQYF. The chain has TRBV30 and TRBJ2-5, with TRBD2 as a possible D gene (6 bases). The germline V gene encodes CDR1 GTSNPN and CDR2 SVGIG (reference sequence). The V end lost 7 bases, the J end lost 7 bases, and 13 bases lay between the germline ends. The CDR3 runs to 11 residues.

With respect to this clone: The junction differs from germline at one of its ends, possibly a read error. This chain uses TRBV28 with TRBJ1-2; TRBD1 matches at 8 bases. Per germline, CDR1 MDHEN and CDR2 SYDVKM. CDR3 size: 13 residues. DNA of the CDR3: TGTGCCAGCAGTTGGGGACAGGTCTATCGCTACACCTTC. This translates into CASSWGQVYRYTF.

V usage is TRBV4-2 and J usage is TRBJ2-7; 15 nucleotides agree with TRBD2. The ends lost 4 bases at V and 7 bases at J; junction bases unmatched: 11. The CDR3 sequence is 17 residues long. Germline values: CDR1 LGHNA, CDR2 YNFKEQ. In DNA, the CDR3 is TGTGCCAGCAGCCCAGGACTAGCGGGAGGGCCCTCAAGAGAGCAGTACTTC. It specifies CASSPGLAGGPSREQYF.

The chain joins TRBV5-4 to TRBJ2-5; D might be TRBD2 (6 bases). V lost 0 bases and J 2 bases, leaving 11 bases between the germline ends. The CDR3 has 15 residues. Germline V lookup: CDR1 SGHNT, CDR2 YYREEE (reference sequence). The CDR3 nucleotides read TGTGCCAGCAGCTTGGGCGGGGTTCCACAAGAGACCCAGTACTTC. Translation: CASSLGGVPQETQYF.

The chain carries TRBV11-1 and TRBJ1-1, with TRBD1 as a possible D gene (5 bases). Looked up from germline, CDR1 is SGHAT and CDR2 is FQDESV (reference sequence). This CDR3 contains 14 residues. Trimming cost V 3 bases and J 6 bases, with 14 bases left between them. CDR3 region: CASSLGTSESEAFF. The DNA for the CDR3 is TGTGCCAGCAGCTTGGGGACTTCCGAGTCTGAAGCTTTCTTT.

The CDR3 DNA sequence: TGTGCCACTAGGACTAGCGGGGCCCAAGAGACCCAGTACTTC. Amino acid sequence: CATRTSGAQETQYF. The genes are TRBV19 and TRBJ2-5, with 12 positions matching TRBD2. Germline V gives CDR1 LNHDA, CDR2 SQIVND (reference sequence). J was trimmed by 1 base and V by 10 bases; bases with no gene match: 4. The CDR3 is 14 amino acids.

The V gene is TRBV7-2, the J gene TRBJ2-7; 7 bases fit TRBD1. This CDR3 region has 13 residues. Germline lookup yields CDR1 SGHTA and CDR2 FQGNSA. After removal of 1 base from V and 7 bases from J, the junction contained 4 bases not matched to a gene. The CDR3 sequence: CASSLVPGQEQYF. The CDR3 region has the DNA TGTGCCAGCAGCTTAGTCCCGGGACAGGAGCAGTACTTC.

The chain carries TRBV2 and TRBJ2-3, with 8 bases matching TRBD2. Germline-derived CDR1 and CDR2 are SNHLY and FYNNEI. This CDR3 contains 15 residues. Trimming at V came to 4 bases and at J to 6 bases, leaving 9 bases not matched to a gene. CDR3 sequence (DNA): TGTGCCAGCAGTGCCCAAGGGACTAGGAGGGATACGCAGTATTTT. Its translation: CASSAQGTRRDTQYF.

The rearrangement joins TRBV15 to TRBJ1-4; no clear D gene. The CDR3 runs to 13 residues. In germline, CDR1 is LNHNV, CDR2 YYDKDF (reference sequence). With 4 bases removed from V and 2 bases from J, the gap between germline ends came to 5 bases. CDR3 DNA sequence: TGTGCCACCAGCACACTTACTAATGAAAAACTGTTTTTT. Amino acid sequence: CATSTLTNEKLFF.

The chain carries TRBV30 and TRBJ1-1, with a weak D call TRBD1 (6 bases). CDR1 is GTSNPN, CDR2 SVGIG, per germline (reference sequence). V lost 7 bases and J lost 6, with 12 bases in between. The CDR3 runs to 11 residues. CDR3 bases: TGTGCCTCGCGGACAGCCCCTGAAGCTTTCTTT. This codes for CASRTAPEAFF.

The V and J genes are TRBV6-5 and TRBJ1-3, with 8 bases fitting TRBD1. The V gene end was trimmed by 4 bases and the J gene end by 4 bases; junction bases not matched to a gene: 9. Per germline, CDR1 MNHEY and CDR2 SVGAGI. The CDR3 contains 16 residues. The CDR3 reads CASSSPRQGTGNTIYF. The CDR3 DNA sequence: TGTGCCAGCAGTTCGCCCCGACAGGGGACGGGAAACACCATATATTTT.

The chain is built from TRBV27 and TRBJ2-2, with TRBD1 matching over 10 bases. The CDR3 runs to 18 residues. Trimming took 6 bases from V and 3 from J; bases not matched to a gene: 13. The germline V gene has CDR1 MNHEY and CDR2 SMNVEV (reference sequence). The CDR3 region is CASSPGTGEPEHTGELFF. Here the CDR3 DNA reads TGTGCCAGCAGCCCTGGGACAGGGGAACCGGAACACACCGGGGAGCTGTTTTTT.

The V gene is TRBV11-2, the J gene TRBJ1-1, with D unresolved. V dropped 5 bases and J dropped 7 bases, with 14 bases sitting between them. Germline CDR1 is SGHAT and CDR2 is FQNNGV. The CDR3 length is 13 residues. In DNA, the CDR3 is TGTGCCAGCAGCCGACGACAAACCCGTGAAGCTTTCTTT. Protein: CASSRRQTREAFF.

This chain uses TRBV20-1 with TRBJ2-7, with TRBD2 matching over 8 bases. The CDR3 sequence is 14 residues long. The germline gives CDR1 DFQATT, CDR2 SNEGSKA (reference sequence). V gave up 3 bases and J gave up 9 bases; unmatched junction bases: 13. Here the CDR3 DNA reads TGCAGTGCTAGTAGGCGGGAGGCCCAAGAGGCGCAGTACTTC. This encodes CSASRREAQEAQYF.

This clone showed up just once. The chain links TRBV9 to TRBJ1-1; maybe TRBD1 (5 bases). Looked up from germline, CDR1 is SGDLS and CDR2 is YYNGEE. Trimming shortened V by 1 base and J by 2 bases, and 9 bases separated the two germline ends. This CDR3 is built from 14 residues. The CDR3 region has the DNA TGTGCCAGCAGCGTACGGGGGATAAACACTGAAGCTTTCTTT. As protein: CASSVRGINTEAFF. Complete variable domain (other parts from reference TRBV9 and TRBJ1-1): DSGVTQTPKHLITATGQRVTLRCSPRSGDLSVYWYQQSLDQGLQFLIQYYNGEERAKGNILERFSAQQFPDLHSELNLSSLELGDSALYFCASSVRGINTEAFFGQGTRLTVV.

This rearrangement joins TRBV18 to TRBJ2-2; 9 nucleotides align to TRBD2. CDR1 and CDR2 from the germline V gene are KGHSH and LQKENI. This CDR3 region has 16 residues. V shed 3 bases, J shed 0 bases, and the junction held 2 bases outside the gene matches. The CDR3 sequence is CASSPLAGTNTGELFF. The CDR3 nucleotides read TGTGCCAGCTCACCCCTAGCGGGAACGAACACCGGGGAGCTGTTTTTT.

The CDR3 nucleotides read TGTGCCAGCAGCCAAAAGAGCCGGGGACACCATGGCTACACCTTC. Encoded protein: CASSQKSRGHHGYTF. The V and J genes are TRBV3-1 (or the pseudogene TRBV3-2) and TRBJ1-2; maybe TRBD1 (6 bases). The V gene lost 2 bases and the J gene lost 6 bases, with 16 bases spanning the gap. The CDR3 loop spans 15 amino acids. Germline-derived CDR1 and CDR2 are LGHDT and YNNKEL (reference sequence).

The chain uses TRBV30 and TRBJ2-7, with a weak D call TRBD2 (6 bases). Germline assignment: CDR1 GTSNPN and CDR2 SVGIG (reference sequence). V was cut by 2 bases and J by 4 bases, with 15 bases left in between. There are 14 residues in the CDR3. CDR3 coding DNA: TGTGCCTGGAGTCCAAGGTCGGGGGAATACGAGCAGTACTTC. It translates to CAWSPRSGEYEQYF.

V is TRBV6-1 and J is TRBJ2-3; TRBD1 matches at 7 bases. From germline, CDR1 is MNHNS and CDR2 SASEGT. J was trimmed by 3 bases and V by 4 bases; bases with no gene match: 13. CDR3 length equals 17 residues. CDR3 sequence reads: CASSVAEMDRFTDTQYF. CDR3 coding DNA: TGTGCCAGCAGTGTTGCTGAAATGGACAGGTTTACAGATACGCAGTATTTT.

The rearrangement uses TRBV7-6 and TRBJ2-1; the match to TRBD2 covers 7 bases. V was clipped by 5 bases and J by 2 bases; unmatched bases: 6. The germline gives CDR1 SGHVS, CDR2 FNYEAQ. The CDR3 spans 15 residues. The CDR3 sequence: CASSPLATAYNEQFF. The CDR3 DNA reads as TGTGCCAGCAGCCCACTAGCGACTGCCTACAATGAGCAGTTCTTC.

The V gene is TRBV10-3, the J gene TRBJ1-1; D might be TRBD1 (6 bases). Per germline, CDR1 ENHRY and CDR2 SYGVKD. V was trimmed by 2 bases and J by 4 bases, leaving 11 bases between them. The CDR3 contains 14 residues. This CDR3 reads CAISEGGAGTEAFF. Here the CDR3 DNA reads TGTGCCATCAGTGAGGGGGGGGCAGGCACTGAAGCTTTCTTT.

This clone has a single count. The rearrangement uses TRBV5-4 and TRBJ2-5; 12 positions agree with TRBD1. V gave up 2 bases and J gave up 2 bases; unmatched junction bases: 13. This CDR3 is built from 19 residues. The germline CDR1 and CDR2 sequences are SGHNT and YYREEE (reference sequence). Here the CDR3 reads CASSLGTGGVLGRQETQYF. The CDR3 bases are TGTGCCAGCAGCTTAGGGACAGGGGGCGTCCTGGGGCGGCAAGAGACCCAGTACTTC.